This T cell receptor (beta chain) was sequenced for a study of T cell responses to AZD1222 COVID-19 vaccine. The study's findings and limits: Donors skewed white British and female; clonal diversity was possibly underestimated. Sampling captured repertoires only after the peak T cell response.

The repertoire was sequenced with immunoSEQ multiplex PCR; TCRdb's copy has only in-frame clones and lacks some. The sample lists some 170,000 clones, around 94% occurring once. As for this clone: The antigen is not known.

This receptor was obtained from an adult in good health. The source material was peripheral blood, sampled on day 0 of AZD1222 vaccination.

The CDR3 coding sequence is TGTGCCAGCAGCGTAGAGACAGGCTCTGGAAACACCATATATTTT. Translating gives CASSVETGSGNTIYF. The chain recombines TRBV5-4 with TRBJ1-3; D might be TRBD1 (6 bases). The CDR3 length is 15 residues. CDR1 is SGHNT and CDR2 is YYREEE in the germline V gene (reference sequence). Trimming removed 4 bases at V and 0 bases at J, with 11 bases between.